A selection of T cell receptor beta chains follows, all from one sample in a study of cytomegalovirus exposure and HLA in healthy donors. The data were produced by immunoSEQ multiplex PCR, yet TCRdb's version contains in-frame clones alone and is incomplete. This table has under 200,000 clones, 85% appearing once. Sequenced input: PBMCs. These receptors were taken from a man aged 25 to 40 in good health and CMV-seropositive. The CDR3 runs from the conserved cysteine through the conserved F or W. A D gene is named only where the DNA matches it firmly. Rows may omit the clone size; those that give it use once, few, many or a size class.

15	.	TRBJ2-7	.	TRBV7-9	TGTGCCAGCACCCCCCCGAGTTTCTCCTCCTACGAGCAGTACTTC	CASTPPSFSSYEQYF
14	TRBD1	TRBJ2-1	once	TRBV18	TGTGCCAGCTCACTCGACAGGGGATACAATGAGCAGTTCTTC	CASSLDRGYNEQFF
15	.	TRBJ2-2	.	TRBV4-2	TGTGCCAGCAGCCAAGGGACAGAAAACACCGGGGAGCTGTTTTTT	CASSQGTENTGELFF
14	TRBD1	TRBJ2-7	once	TRBV30	TGTGCCTGGAGTGATAGGACAGGGTTTAACGAGCAGTACTTC	CAWSDRTGFNEQYF
17	.	TRBJ2-1	.	TRBV21-1	TGTGCCAGCAGCACACCCGGACCAACAGGAGAGGCCAATGAGCAGTTCTTC	CASSTPGPTGEANEQFF
13	TRBD1	TRBJ1-1	.	TRBV2	TGTGCCAGCAGAAGACAGGGAGGCGCTGAAGCTTTCTTT	CASRRQGGAEAFF
16	.	TRBJ1-2	.	TRBV6-5	TGTGCCAGCAGTTACTCCTGGACAGCCGCCAACTATGGCTACACCTTC	CASSYSWTAANYGYTF
13	TRBD1	TRBJ1-2	.	TRBV4-2	TGTGCCAGCAGCTTACAGGGGGCGAATGGCTACACCTTC	CASSLQGANGYTF
16	.	TRBJ2-2	.	TRBV18	TGTGCCAGCTCACCAAATACCAGGGCAAATACCGGGGAGCTGTTTTTT	CASSPNTRANTGELFF
14	TRBD2	TRBJ2-3	.	TRBV5-1	TGCGCCAGCAGCCGCGGGACTAGCACCGATACGCAGTATTTT	CASSRGTSTDTQYF
14	.	TRBJ1-1	few	TRBV5-1	TGCGCCAGCAGCTTGAACCCGGGGAACACTGAAGCTTTCTTT	CASSLNPGNTEAFF
14	TRBD2	TRBJ2-1	.	TRBV2	TGTGCCAGCTTGGCTAGCGGGCGCCACAATGAGCAGTTCTTC	CASLASGRHNEQFF
15	.	TRBJ1-5	.	TRBV4-2	TGTGCCAGCAGCCAAGATCTTGGAACAGATCAGCCCCAGCATTTT	CASSQDLGTDQPQHF
12	.	TRBJ1-4	.	TRBV7-2	TGTGCCAGCAGCTCACAGGGAGGGAAACTGTTTTTT	CASSSQGGKLFF
14	TRBD1	TRBJ1-1	.	TRBV15	TGTGCCACCAGCAGAGATCCGAAGGGGGCGCTGGCTTTCTTT	CATSRDPKGALAFF
18	TRBD2	TRBJ2-7	once	TRBV27	TGTGCCAGCAGCCATAACCGACTAGCGGGAGTATCTATGGACGAGCAGTACTTC	CASSHNRLAGVSMDEQYF
15	TRBD1	TRBJ2-7	.	TRBV7-7	TGTGCTAGCAGCCTGTACAGGGGGGCCCCCTACGAGCAGTACTTC	CASSLYRGAPYEQYF
16	.	TRBJ2-6	few	TRBV18	TGTGCCAGCTCCAGGACAGATCTCTCTGGGGCCAACGTCCTGACTTTC	CASSRTDLSGANVLTF
16	.	TRBJ2-5	.	TRBV7-2	TGTGCCAGCAGCTTAATGGCGGGGTCGTACCAAGAGACCCAGTACTTC	CASSLMAGSYQETQYF
14	.	TRBJ1-1	.	TRBV2	TGTGCCAGCGGGGTTTGGGGCGGGAACACTGAAGCTTTCTTT	CASGVWGGNTEAFF
15	.	TRBJ1-2	.	TRBV15	TGTGCCACCAGCAGAGAGTTTGGATCCGGGGATGGCTACACCTTC	CATSREFGSGDGYTF
16	TRBD1	TRBJ2-7	.	TRBV4-3	TGCGCCAGCAGCCAAGAATTCGGACAGGGGTTTTACGAGCAGTACTTC	CASSQEFGQGFYEQYF
16	TRBD2	TRBJ2-1	.	TRBV5-1	TGCGCCAGCAGCTTGGGCGGGAGCGGGGCCTACAATGAGCAGTTCTTC	CASSLGGSGAYNEQFF
14	.	TRBJ1-3	.	TRBV7-6	TGTGCCAGCAGCTCAGGGCCCTCTGGAAACACCATATATTTT	CASSSGPSGNTIYF
15	TRBD1	TRBJ1-2	once	TRBV27	TGTGCCAGCAGTTTAAGGGCAGGGGGCCCCTATGGCTACACCTTC	CASSLRAGGPYGYTF
17	.	TRBJ2-6	.	TRBV7-2	TGTGCCAGCAGCCCGACCTTTGGACATACTGGGGCCAACGTCCTGACTTTC	CASSPTFGHTGANVLTF
13	.	TRBJ1-1	.	TRBV11-3	TGTGCCAGCAGTCCCTCAGGGTTCACTGAAGCTTTCTTT	CASSPSGFTEAFF
13	.	TRBJ2-1	.	TRBV9	TGTGCCAGCAGCCGTATGGACAGAAATGAGCAGTTCTTC	CASSRMDRNEQFF